This TCR beta chain was captured in a study of blood T cell repertoires in COVID-19. The overall study: Donors in the United States, Italy and Spain gave samples during acute or convalescent COVID-19. The analysed material was cDNA or gDNA that came from T cells, B-cell-depleted T cells, or PBMCs.

Unmatched junction bases numbered 6, after V lost 5 bases and J lost 1 base. The CDR3 consists of 16 residues. CDR1 ENHRY and CDR2 SYGVKD come from the germline V gene. Profiled with immunoSEQ multiplex PCR; TCRdb holds only in-frame clones, not every one. The sample has fewer than 55,000 clones, over 85% seen once; the top ten hold roughly 10%. The receptor was isolated from a man older than 75 with active or convalescent COVID-19. Sequencing was performed on peripheral blood. The J gene is TRBJ2-3, the V gene TRBV10-3; 10 positions match TRBD2. The CDR3 loop reads CAISTTAGGGTDTQYF. CDR3 DNA: TGTGCCATCAGTACTACAGCGGGAGGGGGCACAGATACGCAGTATTTT.